The T cell receptor (beta chain) described here comes from a study of blood T cell repertoires in COVID-19. Looking at the study overall: Sample material is recorded as cDNA or gDNA derived from T cells, B-cell-depleted T cells, or PBMCs.

Some clones are missing from TCRdb's copy, which holds only in-frame ones; the method was immunoSEQ multiplex PCR. The table includes about 200,000 clones, 80% detected once. This CDR3 is built from 14 residues. The germline gives CDR1 MNHEY, CDR2 SVGEGT. The V gene lost 2 bases and the J gene lost 7 bases, with 14 bases spanning the gap. Study members were between roughly 18 and 89 years old and lived in 20 to 30 US regions. The sample consisted of PBMCs or T cells enriched from blood (not recorded which). The chain uses TRBV6-2 or TRBV6-3 and TRBJ1-2; no firm D call. This clonotype was sampled from a woman aged 40-49 years with acute COVID-19. The CDR3 loop reads CASSYVSLLSGYTF. CDR3 nucleotides: TGTGCCAGCAGTTACGTCTCACTCCTTTCTGGCTACACCTTC.